Listed below are T cell receptor beta chains from one sample, sequenced in a study of monozygotic twins with inflammatory bowel disease. TCRdb re-called the 5' RACE reads; one entry per CDR3 protein, DNA not given. The sample data list fewer than 400,000 distinct CDR3 sequences. The sequenced material came from blood. These receptors were obtained from a human donor with ulcerative colitis or Crohn's disease, or a healthy co-twin of an affected twin (not recorded which). The CDR3 runs from the conserved cysteine through the conserved F or W. Fields, in order: V gene, J gene, CDR3 protein.

TRBV6-1	TRBJ1-5	CASRDTTSRNQPQHF
TRBV9	TRBJ1-3	CASSVAGQSGNTIYF
TRBV12-3/TRBV12-4	TRBJ1-6	CASSFIRAVENSPLHF
TRBV9	TRBJ2-3	CASSVATTVDTQYF
TRBV6-5	TRBJ1-1	CASSYSDRTIEAFF
TRBV4-3	TRBJ1-1	CASSPQVKTGEAFF
TRBV4-3	TRBJ2-1	CASSQSPGLAGYNEQFF
TRBV12-3/TRBV12-4	TRBJ1-2	CASSLVRDAGTF
TRBV5-1	TRBJ2-7	CASSLGVTGGGEQYF
TRBV5-1	TRBJ2-1	CASATGETYNEQFF
TRBV9	TRBJ2-4	CASSVGGVAGYNIQYF
TRBV27	TRBJ2-3	CASSLMGGSDTQYF
TRBV5-4	TRBJ2-5	CASSFLAGGETQYF
TRBV5-1	TRBJ2-3	CASRTGQGLLVADTQYF
TRBV12-3/TRBV12-4	TRBJ2-7	CASSFGLAGSYEQYF
TRBV5-1	TRBJ1-1	CASSLAQGGNTEAFF
TRBV27	TRBJ1-2	CASSFDGRDYGYTF
TRBV11-2	TRBJ2-5	CASSPDRAETQYF
TRBV5-4	TRBJ2-1	CASSPGQGKWNEQFF
TRBV27	TRBJ2-3	CASSLFTRSGGTQYF
TRBV2	TRBJ2-7	CASSGQSYEQYF
TRBV3-1	TRBJ1-4	CASSQEFDEKLFF
TRBV29-1	TRBJ2-1	CSVESIRDILRLMGNEQFF
TRBV7-2	TRBJ2-1	CASSPRKLARAGDEQFF
TRBV6-5	TRBJ1-4	CASSRNQGRATNEKLFF
TRBV20-1	TRBJ2-7	CSAMGLAGGATGEQYF
TRBV4-3	TRBJ2-6	CASSQEQGANSGANVLTF
TRBV7-9	TRBJ2-1	CASSSPMWERKNNEQFF
TRBV6-2/TRBV6-3	TRBJ2-2	CASSPSGANTGELFF
TRBV7-2	TRBJ2-3	CASNSYGYSQYF
TRBV25-1	TRBJ2-2	CASNGRITGELFF
TRBV24-1	TRBJ2-3	CATSDGGLGTDTQYF
TRBV5-1	TRBJ2-1	CASSPGGASYNEQFF
TRBV20-1	TRBJ2-1	CSALRQRGVNNEQFF
TRBV29-1	TRBJ2-2	CSTWTSGVPGELFF
TRBV12-3/TRBV12-4	TRBJ2-5	CASSHTPIQETQYF
TRBV6-2/TRBV6-3	TRBJ2-2	CASSLSAGQGSTGELFF
TRBV4-2	TRBJ2-6	CASSLESGANVLTF
TRBV28	TRBJ1-1	CASKGMAEAFF
TRBV15	TRBJ2-4	CATSRDRAKNIQYF
TRBV4-2	TRBJ2-7	CASSQPQWREYEQYF
TRBV30	TRBJ1-5	CAWSVTVGQPQHF
TRBV20-1	TRBJ2-2	CSAKALLAGGANTGELFF
TRBV5-1	TRBJ2-5	CASSLAGSETQYF
TRBV15	TRBJ2-7	CATSRGKQAYEQYF
TRBV5-6	TRBJ1-1	CASSLQGAAFF
TRBV5-1	TRBJ2-7	CASSLVGTDYEQYF
TRBV7-2	TRBJ2-3	CASSGRQGGTDTQYF
TRBV9	TRBJ2-4	CASSVAGGNLAKNIQYF
TRBV4-2	TRBJ2-3	CASSQDGTSGADTQYF
TRBV7-8	TRBJ2-7	CASSPGTGGGSVEQYF
TRBV6-2/TRBV6-3	TRBJ1-5	CASTTPGQGNQPQHF
TRBV27	TRBJ1-6	CASSFEGPYNSPLHF
TRBV4-3	TRBJ2-7	CASSQEQRGVYEQYF
TRBV7-2	TRBJ2-4	CASSSGIQIKNIQYF
TRBV12-3/TRBV12-4	TRBJ1-2	CASSFPWGYGYTF